The clone carrying this T cell receptor (beta chain) was observed a few times. What it binds is not known. This entry belongs to a study of follicular helper T cells after annual influenza vaccination. Study as a whole: For some subjects, blood spans the 2013-2014, 2014-2015 and 2015-2016 annual vaccinations.

Broader study findings: Day 7 ICOS+CD38+ clones were most often found later in ICOS-CD38- cTfh cells. ICOS+CD38+ cTfh clonality change tracked circulating plasmablast frequency change.

Measured with immunoSEQ multiplex PCR; TCRdb has only the in-frame clones, and not every one. The data contain approximately 1,300 clones, over 75% of them singletons. CDR1 SGHRS and CDR2 YFSETQ come from the germline V gene. The CDR3 is made up of 17 amino acids. V was cut by 0 bases and J by 0 bases, with 10 bases left in between. The sample's time point: 2015-2016 season, 7 days after influenza vaccination. Per time point, about 40-110 mL of blood was sampled. The sample consisted of CXCR5+ CD38+ circulating T follicular helper cells from blood, taken 7 days after influenza vaccination. Subset denoted: circulating Tfh, non-naive CD4+CXCR5+PD-1+ (ICOS+CD38+ or ICOS-CD38-). The source of this sequence is an adult who received the influenza vaccine. The chain couples TRBV5-1 to TRBJ1-6; D is unclear. CDR3 sequence reads: CASSLVSLSSYNSPLHF. CDR3 DNA sequence: TGCGCCAGCAGCTTGGTTTCGTTGAGCTCCTATAATTCACCCCTCCACTTT. Full variable domain (remainder filled in from reference TRBV5-1 and TRBJ1-6): KAGVTQTPRYLIKTRGQQVTLSCSPISGHRSVSWYQQTPGQGLQFLFEYFSETQRNKGNFPGRFSGRQFSNSRSEMNVSTLELGDSALYLCASSLVSLSSYNSPLHFGNGTRLTVT.